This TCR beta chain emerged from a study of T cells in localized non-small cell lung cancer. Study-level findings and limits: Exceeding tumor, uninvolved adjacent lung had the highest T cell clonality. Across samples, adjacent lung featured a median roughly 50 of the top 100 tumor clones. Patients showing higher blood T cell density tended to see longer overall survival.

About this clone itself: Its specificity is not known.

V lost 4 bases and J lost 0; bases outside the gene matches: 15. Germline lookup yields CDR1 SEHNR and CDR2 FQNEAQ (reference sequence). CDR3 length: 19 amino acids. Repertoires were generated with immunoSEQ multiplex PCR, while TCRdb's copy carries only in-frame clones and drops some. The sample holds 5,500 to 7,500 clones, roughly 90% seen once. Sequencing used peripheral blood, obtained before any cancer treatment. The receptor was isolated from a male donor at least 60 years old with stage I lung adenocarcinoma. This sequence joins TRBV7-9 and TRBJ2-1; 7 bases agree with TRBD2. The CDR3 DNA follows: TGTGCCAGCAGCTCCCCGGGAGCGGGGCTCACCAGCTCCTACAATGAGCAGTTCTTC. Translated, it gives CASSSPGAGLTSSYNEQFF. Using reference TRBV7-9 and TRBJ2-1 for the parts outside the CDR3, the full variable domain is DTGVSQNPRHKITKRGQNVTFRCDPISEHNRLYWYRQTLGQGPEFLTYFQNEAQLEKSRLLSDRFSAERPKGSFSTLEIQRTEQGDSAMYLCASSSPGAGLTSSYNEQFFGPGTRLTVL.